One and the same sample provided the 2 T cell receptor beta chains below, sequenced in a study of human T cells and chemical hapten exposure. Described time point: pre-sensitization, week 0. Treatment meaning: therapeutic diphenylcyclopropenone sensitization with weekly scalp DPC. TCRdb passed the RACE reads through MiXCR, listing each CDR3 protein once. The data show about 250,000 distinct CDR3 sequences, with almost 8% seen just once and about 1.2% held by the top ten. The source material was whole blood, sampled in connection with sensitization to the hapten diphenylcyclopropenone (DPC). The source is a man between 18 and 29 years old with alopecia areata. Some clones in this sample may be carry-over from other donors' samples.

This clonotype has only a few counts. The chain is built from TRBV7-7 and TRBJ2-5; D may match TRBD1 or TRBD2 (5 bases each). Germline assignment: CDR1 SSHAT and CDR2 FNYEAQ (reference sequence). The CDR3 contains 15 residues. V dropped 1 base and J dropped 7 bases, with 16 bases sitting between them. The CDR3 spells CASSLEGTAEGTQYF. In nucleotides, the CDR3 is TGTGCCAGCAGCTTAGAGGGGACGGCTGAAGGGACCCAGTACTTC.

V and J are TRBV28 and TRBJ1-1; 9 bases map to TRBD1. V lost 4 bases, J lost 3 bases, and 9 bases stayed unmatched. CDR1 is MDHEN, CDR2 SYDVKM, per germline. The CDR3 totals 16 residues. DNA of the CDR3: TGTGCCAGCAGTTCCCCATTGACAGGGGGGGACACTGAAGCTTTCTTT. Translating gives CASSSPLTGGDTEAFF. Full variable domain (outside the CDR3, taken from reference TRBV28 and TRBJ1-1): DVKVTQSSRYLVKRTGEKVFLECVQDMDHENMFWYRQDPGLGLRLIYFSYDVKMKEKGDIPEGYSVSREKKERFSLILESASTNQTSMYLCASSSPLTGGDTEAFFGQGTRLTVV.